This T cell receptor (beta chain) was captured in a study of metastatic and nonmetastatic thyroid tumors. Study at large: Comparison of repertoires was carried out across blood and tumor or nodule tissue from malignant and benign thyroid patients. General study findings and limits: Benign nodules reportedly had significantly lower TCR beta diversity than malignant thyroid tumors in blood and tumor.

This CDR3 has 15 amino acids. Trimming took 3 bases from V and 4 from J; bases not matched to a gene: 8. CDR1 is DFQATT, CDR2 SNEGSKA, per germline (reference sequence). None of the patients had undergone any treatment ahead of thyroid surgery. This clone is medium-sized by share. Antigen unknown. Source study methods: Researchers built a distant-metastasis classifier for papillary thyroid cancer that drew on CDR3 differences across clinicopathological groups. TCRdb re-called the PCR reads through MiXCR. The authors' filters were not applied to this entry. This sample has 15,000 or so clones, with just under 30% found just once.

Specimen: blood. The chain has TRBV20-1 and TRBJ1-1; 10 bases fit TRBD1. The TCR sequence derives from a female donor with papillary thyroid cancer or a benign thyroid nodule (not recorded which). Some clones in this sample may be carry-over from other donors' samples. Here the CDR3 reads CSASPRQGAGTEAFF. CDR3 sequence (DNA): TGCAGTGCTAGTCCACGACAGGGGGCAGGCACTGAAGCTTTCTTT.